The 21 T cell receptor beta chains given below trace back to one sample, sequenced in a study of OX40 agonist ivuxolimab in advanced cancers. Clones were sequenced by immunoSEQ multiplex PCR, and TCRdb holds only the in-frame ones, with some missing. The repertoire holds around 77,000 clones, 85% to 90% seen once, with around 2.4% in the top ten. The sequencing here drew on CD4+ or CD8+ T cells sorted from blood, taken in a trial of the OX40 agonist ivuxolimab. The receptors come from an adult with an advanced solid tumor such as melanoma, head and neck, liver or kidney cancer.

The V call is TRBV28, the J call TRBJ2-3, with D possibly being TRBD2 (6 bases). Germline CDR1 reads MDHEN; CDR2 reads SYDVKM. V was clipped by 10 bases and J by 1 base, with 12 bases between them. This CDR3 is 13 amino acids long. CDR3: CAMFGGGTDTQYF. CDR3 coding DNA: TGTGCCATGTTTGGAGGGGGCACAGATACGCAGTATTTT.

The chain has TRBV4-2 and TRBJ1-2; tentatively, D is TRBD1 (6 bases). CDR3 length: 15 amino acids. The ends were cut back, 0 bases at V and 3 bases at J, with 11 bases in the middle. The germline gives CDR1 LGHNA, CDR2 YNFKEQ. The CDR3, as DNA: TGTGCCAGCAGCCAAGATGGAGGGGGTCACTATGGCTACACCTTC. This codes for CASSQDGGGHYGYTF.

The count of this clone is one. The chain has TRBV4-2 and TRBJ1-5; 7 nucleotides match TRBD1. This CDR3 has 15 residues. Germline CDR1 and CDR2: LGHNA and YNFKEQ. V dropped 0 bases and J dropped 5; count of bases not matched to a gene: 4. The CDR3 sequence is CASSQDSGGDQPQHF. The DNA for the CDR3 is TGTGCCAGCAGCCAAGATTCAGGGGGAGATCAGCCCCAGCATTTT.

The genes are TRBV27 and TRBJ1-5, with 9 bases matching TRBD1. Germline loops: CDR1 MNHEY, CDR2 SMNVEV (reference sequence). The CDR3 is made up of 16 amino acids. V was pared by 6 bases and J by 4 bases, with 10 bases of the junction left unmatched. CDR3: CASRRTGGSLNQPQHF. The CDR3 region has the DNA TGTGCCAGCAGAAGAACAGGGGGCTCGCTGAATCAGCCCCAGCATTTT.

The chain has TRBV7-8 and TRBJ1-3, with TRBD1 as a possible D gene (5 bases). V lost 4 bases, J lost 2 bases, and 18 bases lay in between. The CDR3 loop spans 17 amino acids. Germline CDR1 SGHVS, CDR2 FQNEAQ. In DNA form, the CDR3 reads TGTGCCAGCAGCTGGGCCCCCGGGCAGGGCGCTGGAAACACCATATATTTT. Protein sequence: CASSWAPGQGAGNTIYF.

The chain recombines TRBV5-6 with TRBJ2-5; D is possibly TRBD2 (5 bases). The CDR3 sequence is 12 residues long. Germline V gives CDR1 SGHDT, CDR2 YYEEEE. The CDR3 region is CGTRRNQETQYF. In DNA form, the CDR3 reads TGTGGCACTAGGCGCAACCAAGAGACCCAGTACTTC.

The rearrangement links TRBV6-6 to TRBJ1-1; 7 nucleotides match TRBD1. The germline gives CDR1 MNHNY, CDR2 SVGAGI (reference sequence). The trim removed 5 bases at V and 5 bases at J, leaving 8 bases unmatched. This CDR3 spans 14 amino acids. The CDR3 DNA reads TGTGCCAGCAGTGCCAAATTACAGGGGACTGAAGCTTTCTTT. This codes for CASSAKLQGTEAFF.

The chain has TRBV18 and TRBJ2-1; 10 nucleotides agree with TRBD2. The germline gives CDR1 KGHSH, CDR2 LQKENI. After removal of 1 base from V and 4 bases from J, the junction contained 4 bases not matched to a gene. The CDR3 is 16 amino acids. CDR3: CASSPLGTSVYNEQFF. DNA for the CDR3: TGTGCCAGCTCACCACTTGGGACTAGCGTTTACAATGAGCAGTTCTTC.

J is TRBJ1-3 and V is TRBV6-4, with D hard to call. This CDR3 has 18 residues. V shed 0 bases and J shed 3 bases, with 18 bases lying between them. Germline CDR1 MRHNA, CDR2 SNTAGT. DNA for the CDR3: TGTGCCAGCAGTGACTCGAGTCGCGAGAGTATCGGTGGAAACACCATATATTTT. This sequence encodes CASSDSSRESIGGNTIYF.

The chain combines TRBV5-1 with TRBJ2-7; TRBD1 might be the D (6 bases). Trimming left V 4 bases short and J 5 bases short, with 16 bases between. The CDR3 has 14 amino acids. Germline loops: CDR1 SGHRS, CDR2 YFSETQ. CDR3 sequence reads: CASSLEQGGHEQYF. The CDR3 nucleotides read TGCGCCAGCAGCCTTGAACAGGGCGGCCACGAGCAGTACTTC.

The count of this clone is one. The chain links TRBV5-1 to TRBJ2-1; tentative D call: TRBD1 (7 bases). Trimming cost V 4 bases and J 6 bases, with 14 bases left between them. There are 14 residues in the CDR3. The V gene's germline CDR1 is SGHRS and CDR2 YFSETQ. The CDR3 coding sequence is TGCGCCAGCAGCCGCGGGACAGAGGGCAATGAGCAGTTCTTC. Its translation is CASSRGTEGNEQFF.

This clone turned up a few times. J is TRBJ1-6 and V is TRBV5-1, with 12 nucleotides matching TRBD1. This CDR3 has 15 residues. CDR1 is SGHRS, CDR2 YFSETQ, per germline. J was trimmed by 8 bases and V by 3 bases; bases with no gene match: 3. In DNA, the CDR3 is TGCGCCAGCAGCTCGGGACAGGGGGCCGATTCACCCCTCCACTTT. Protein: CASSSGQGADSPLHF.

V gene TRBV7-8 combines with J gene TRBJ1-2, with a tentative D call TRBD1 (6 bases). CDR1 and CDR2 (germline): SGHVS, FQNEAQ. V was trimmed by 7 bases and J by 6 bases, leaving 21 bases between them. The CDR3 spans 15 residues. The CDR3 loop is CASTSRGDKLDGYTF. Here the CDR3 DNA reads TGTGCCAGCACCTCCAGGGGCGACAAGCTCGATGGCTACACCTTC.

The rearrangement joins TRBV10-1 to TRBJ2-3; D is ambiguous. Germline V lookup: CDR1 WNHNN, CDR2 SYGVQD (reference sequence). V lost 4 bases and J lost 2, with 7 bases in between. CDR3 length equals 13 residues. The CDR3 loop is CASSGANTDTQYF. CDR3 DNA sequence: TGCGCCAGCAGTGGAGCCAACACAGATACGCAGTATTTT.

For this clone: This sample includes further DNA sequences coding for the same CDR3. Written as DNA, the CDR3 is TGCGCCAGCAGCTTGGGTCTAGCGGGCGGCACAGATACGCAGTATTTT. This translates into CASSLGLAGGTDTQYF. The chain combines TRBV5-1 with TRBJ2-3, with 8 positions matching TRBD2. Germline loops: CDR1 SGHRS, CDR2 YFSETQ. The CDR3 spans 16 residues. J gave up 1 base and V 0 bases, and 4 bases lay outside the gene matches. Using reference TRBV5-1 and TRBJ2-3 for the parts outside the CDR3, the full variable domain is KAGVTQTPRYLIKTRGQQVTLSCSPISGHRSVSWYQQTPGQGLQFLFEYFSETQRNKGNFPGRFSGRQFSNSRSEMNVSTLELGDSALYLCASSLGLAGGTDTQYFGPGTRLTVL.

The CDR3: CASSLDPRSGYTF. CDR3 sequence (DNA): TGTGCCAGCAGCTTGGACCCAAGGTCCGGCTACACCTTC. This chain links TRBV5-6 with TRBJ1-2; D is uncertain. Trimming took off 0 bases at V and 8 bases at J, with 11 bases between the two ends. This CDR3 spans 13 amino acids. CDR1 is SGHDT and CDR2 is YYEEEE in the germline V gene.

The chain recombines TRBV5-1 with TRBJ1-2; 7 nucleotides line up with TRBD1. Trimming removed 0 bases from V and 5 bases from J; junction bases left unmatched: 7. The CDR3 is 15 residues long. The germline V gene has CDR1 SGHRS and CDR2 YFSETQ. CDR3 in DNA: TGCGCCAGCAGCTTGGGCCCCGACAGGGTATATGGCTACACCTTC. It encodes CASSLGPDRVYGYTF.

The DNA of the CDR3 is TGTGCCAGTAGTCCGGGGGCAGCTAATGAAAAACTGTTTTTT. Protein sequence: CASSPGAANEKLFF. The rearrangement uses TRBV19 and TRBJ1-4; tentatively, D is TRBD1 (6 bases). Trimming removed 5 bases from V and 3 bases from J, with 10 bases in between. CDR1 LNHDA and CDR2 SQIVND come from the germline V gene (reference sequence). The CDR3 extends over 14 amino acids.

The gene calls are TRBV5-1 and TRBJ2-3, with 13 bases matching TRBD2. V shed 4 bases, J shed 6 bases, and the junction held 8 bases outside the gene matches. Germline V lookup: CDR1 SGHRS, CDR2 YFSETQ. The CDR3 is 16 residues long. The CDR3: CASSLGLAGMGDTQYF. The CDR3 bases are TGCGCCAGCAGCCTGGGACTAGCGGGGATGGGGGATACGCAGTATTTT.

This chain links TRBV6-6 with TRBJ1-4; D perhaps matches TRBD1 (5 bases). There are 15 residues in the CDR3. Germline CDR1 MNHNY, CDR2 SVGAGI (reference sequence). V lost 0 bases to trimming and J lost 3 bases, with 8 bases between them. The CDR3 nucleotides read TGTGCCAGCAGTTACTCAGGGGTCCCTAATGAAAAACTGTTTTTT. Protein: CASSYSGVPNEKLFF.

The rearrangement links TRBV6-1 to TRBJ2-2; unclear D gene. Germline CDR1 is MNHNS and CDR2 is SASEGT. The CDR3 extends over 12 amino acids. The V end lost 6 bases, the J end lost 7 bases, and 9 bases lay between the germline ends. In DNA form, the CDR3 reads TGTGCCAGCAGAATAATCGGCGGGGAGCTGTTTTTT. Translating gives CASRIIGGELFF.